This T cell receptor beta chain was sequenced for a study of blood T cell repertoires in COVID-19 (dated by TCRdb to the early 2020s). For the study in its entirety: Collaborator samples came from the United States, Italy and Spain and covered acute and convalescent phases of COVID-19. Deeply sampled blood TCRbeta repertoires from subjects exposed to, actively infected with, or recovered from COVID-19 were included in the dataset. The sample metadata nearly always contained a de-identified subject ID, COVID-19 status, age in years and sex. The samples were drawn from the first 160 participants of the ongoing ImmuneRACE study and from 1,254 subjects provided by 6 global collaborators. A freely available public database, intended as a resource for researchers studying the immune response to SARS-CoV-2, is where the repertoires were released. Where available, HLA class I and class II types were taken from metadata supplied by the sample provider and were not determined by assay-based typing. The prospective study material was composed of cDNA or gDNA derived from T cells, B-cell-depleted T cells, or PBMCs. Results and caveats for the whole study, not just this receptor: How much clinical and demographic metadata was included differed by source and by participant, and the metadata was provided uncurated.

This clone was found once. It has no known antigen specificity. Qualities for individual bases were not recorded, and no much larger clone is one base off. The CDR3 runs 16 amino acids, cysteine and phenylalanine included. The entry retains the CDR3 DNA only, 48 bases that are in frame from base 1. One collaborating source in Seattle enrolled patients while the patients were actively infected and followed the patients over time throughout the course of disease. Collaborating institutions collected whole blood in K2EDTA tubes following their own protocols. For TCRbeta analysis, collaborators shipped samples in one of three forms: frozen whole blood, isolated PBMCs, or DNA extracted from either of those sample types. TCRbeta CDR3 regions were amplified from genomic DNA using the immunoSEQ Assay, a bias-controlled multiplex PCR. In the authors' own workflow: The number of nucleated cells in each sample was estimated by amplification of reference gene primers within the assay. To quantify the absolute abundance of each unique TCRbeta CDR3 rearrangement, sequence reads were collapsed and filtered. For each sample, productive Simpson clonality was calculated by taking the square root of Simpson's diversity index across productive rearrangements. TCRdb mirrors the immuneACCESS table, restricted to in-frame sequences. Some clones are absent from its copies; in checked studies, under half trace to an unresolved V gene, and the reason for the others is unknown. V and J calls and clone size come straight from that table; D and trimming were deduced from the DNA. The sample has a few hundred thousand clones on record, around 90% of them singletons. The ten largest clones take up approximately 2.6% of the sample.

The sequenced material came from peripheral blood. The sequence links TRBV12-2 to TRBJ1-1. TRBV12-2 is reported as a pseudogene. The source of this sequence is a person aged 18-35 years with COVID-19, enrolled during active disease. For the CDR3, the sequence is CASRLVMRGSNTEAFF. The DNA sequence reads TGTGCAAGTCGCTTAGTAATGCGGGGATCGAACACTGAAGCTTTCTTT.